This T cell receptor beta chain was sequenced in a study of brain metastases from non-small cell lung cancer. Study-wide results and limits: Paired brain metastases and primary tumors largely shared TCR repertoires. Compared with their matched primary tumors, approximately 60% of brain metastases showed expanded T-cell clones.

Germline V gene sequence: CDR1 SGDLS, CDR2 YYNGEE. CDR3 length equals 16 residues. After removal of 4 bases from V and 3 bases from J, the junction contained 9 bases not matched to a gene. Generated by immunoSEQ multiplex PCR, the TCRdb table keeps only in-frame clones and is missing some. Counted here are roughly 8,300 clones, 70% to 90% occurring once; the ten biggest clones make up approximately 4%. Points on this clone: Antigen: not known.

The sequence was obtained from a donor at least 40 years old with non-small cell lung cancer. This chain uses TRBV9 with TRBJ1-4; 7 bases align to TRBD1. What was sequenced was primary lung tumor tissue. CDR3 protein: CASSIDPDRPNEKLFF. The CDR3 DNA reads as TGTGCCAGCAGCATTGACCCGGACAGGCCTAATGAAAAACTGTTTTTT. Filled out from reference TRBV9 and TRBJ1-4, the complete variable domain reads DSGVTQTPKHLITATGQRVTLRCSPRSGDLSVYWYQQSLDQGLQFLIQYYNGEERAKGNILERFSAQQFPDLHSELNLSSLELGDSALYFCASSIDPDRPNEKLFFGSGTQLSVL.